The 21 T cell receptor beta chains presented below share a single source sample, sequenced in a study of cytomegalovirus exposure and HLA in healthy donors. A multiplex PCR was run with 60 Vbeta primers and 13 Jbeta primers. Assay: immunoSEQ multiplex PCR; the TCRdb copy retains only in-frame clones and omits some. Among fewer than 110,000 clones listed, approximately 66% were seen once. Sequencing used PBMCs. These receptors originate from a woman aged 45-65 years in good health and CMV-seronegative.

The chain links TRBV7-2 to TRBJ2-1, with 9 bases identical to TRBD2. Germline lookup yields CDR1 SGHTA and CDR2 FQGNSA. This CDR3 comprises 17 residues. J was trimmed by 9 bases and V by 1 base; bases with no gene match: 13. The CDR3 here is CASSLGGGRGARVEQFF. CDR3 nucleotide sequence: TGTGCCAGCAGCTTAGGTGGCGGGAGGGGGGCGAGGGTTGAGCAGTTCTTC. Drawing the rest from reference TRBV7-2 and TRBJ2-1, the complete variable domain is GAGVSQSPSNKVTEKGKDVELRCDPISGHTALYWYRQSLGQGLEFLIYFQGNSAPDKSGLPSDRFSAERTGGSVSTLTIQRTQQEDSAVYLCASSLGGGRGARVEQFFGPGTRLTVL.

The genes are TRBV4-1 and TRBJ2-2, with 7 nucleotides matching TRBD2. V gave up 0 bases and J gave up 3 bases; unmatched junction bases: 4. This CDR3 region has 16 residues. The germline gives CDR1 MGHRA, CDR2 YSYEKL. DNA for the CDR3: TGCGCCAGCAGCCAAGACTCGCGGGAGTACACCGGGGAGCTGTTTTTT. Translation gives CASSQDSREYTGELFF.

The chain combines TRBV30 with TRBJ2-5; 8 bases fit TRBD1. The CDR3 covers 13 residues. The germline V gene has CDR1 GTSNPN and CDR2 SVGIG (reference sequence). V dropped 1 base and J dropped 5; count of bases not matched to a gene: 3. CDR3 amino acids: CAWSGTGWETQYF. The CDR3 DNA follows: TGTGCCTGGAGTGGGACAGGGTGGGAGACCCAGTACTTC.

A single count supports this clone. This chain joins TRBV2 and TRBJ2-5, with D perhaps matching TRBD2 (5 bases). The V gene's germline CDR1 is SNHLY and CDR2 FYNNEI. CDR3 length equals 11 residues. The germline V and J ends were trimmed by 4 bases and 10 bases, with 10 bases remaining between them. CDR3 region: CASSGVGNQYF. The CDR3 DNA reads TGTGCCAGCAGTGGGGTCGGGAACCAGTACTTC.

The chain carries TRBV6-1 and TRBJ2-7; TRBD1 aligns across 9 bases. Trimming removed 6 bases from V and 3 bases from J; junction bases left unmatched: 9. The CDR3 spans 15 residues. Per germline, CDR1 MNHNS and CDR2 SASEGT. This CDR3 reads CASRKDGQGFYEQYF. For the CDR3, the DNA is TGTGCCAGCAGAAAGGATGGACAGGGGTTCTACGAGCAGTACTTC.

The chain combines TRBV27 with TRBJ2-5; weak D call: TRBD2 (5 bases). The J call is uncertain, as TRBJ2-7 better fits the DNA end. The CDR3 sequence is 16 residues long. The germline gives CDR1 MNHEY, CDR2 SMNVEV (reference sequence). CDR3 nucleotides: TGTGCCAGCAGTCCGTCGGACTCGACGAGTACCTACGAGCAGTACTTC. Translating it yields CASSPSDSTSTYEQYF.

The V gene is TRBV11-3, the J gene TRBJ2-5; D is perhaps TRBD1 (6 bases). The CDR3 extends over 16 amino acids. CDR1 is SGHNT, CDR2 YENEEA, per germline. The V end was cut by 7 bases, the J end by 6 bases, with 24 bases between. The DNA of the CDR3 is TGTGCCAGCACCCCCCATCACAGGGTAATGAGGAAGACCCAGTACTTC. Translated: CASTPHHRVMRKTQYF.

The chain uses TRBV19 and TRBJ2-2; D might be TRBD2 (5 bases). The V and J ends lost 5 bases and 5 bases respectively, with 12 bases between them. The CDR3 runs to 14 residues. Germline-derived CDR1 and CDR2 are LNHDA and SQIVND (reference sequence). The CDR3 region has the DNA TGTGCCAGTAGTCCGGGATCGGGGACCGGGGAGCTGTTTTTT. It yields the protein CASSPGSGTGELFF.

The chain is built from TRBV4-1 and TRBJ1-2; TRBD1 might be the D (6 bases). Per the germline V gene, CDR1 is MGHRA and CDR2 is YSYEKL. The CDR3 runs to 15 residues. V lost 3 bases, J lost 4 bases, and 15 bases lay in between. The CDR3 is CASSQQTGTPYGYTF. DNA of the CDR3: TGCGCCAGCAGCCAGCAAACCGGGACACCCTATGGCTACACCTTC.

The CDR3, as DNA: TGCGCCAGCTCTGTCGAGTTCGTATACACCGGGGAGCTGTTTTTT. As protein: CASSVEFVYTGELFF. This rearrangement joins TRBV10-2 to TRBJ2-2; D remains ambiguous. CDR3 length equals 15 residues. CDR1 is WSHSY and CDR2 is SAAADI in the germline V gene. Trimming shortened V by 8 bases and J by 3 bases, and 16 bases separated the two germline ends.

The count of this clone is one. V gene TRBV19 combines with J gene TRBJ1-6, with 12 bases lining up with TRBD1. Germline CDR1 LNHDA, CDR2 SQIVND (reference sequence). V dropped 4 bases and J dropped 10; count of bases not matched to a gene: 5. The CDR3 contains 15 residues. The CDR3 bases are TGTGCCAGTAGTAGGGGACAGGGGGCATACTCACCCCTCCACTTT. Amino acids: CASSRGQGAYSPLHF. The whole variable domain, remainder taken from reference TRBV19 and TRBJ1-6, is DGGITQSPKYLFRKEGQNVTLSCEQNLNHDAMYWYRQDPGQGLRLIYYSQIVNDFQKGDIAEGYSVSREKKESFPLTVTSAQKNPTAFYLCASSRGQGAYSPLHFGNGTRLTVT.

The count of this clone is one. The genes are TRBV10-1 and TRBJ2-7; 7 positions match TRBD1. J was trimmed by 3 bases and V by 0 bases; bases with no gene match: 17. The CDR3 totals 19 residues. Germline-derived CDR1 and CDR2 are WNHNN and SYGVQD (reference sequence). This CDR3 reads CASSESILGWGTEYYEQYF. CDR3 DNA: TGCGCCAGCAGTGAGTCGATATTGGGTTGGGGGACAGAGTACTACGAGCAGTACTTC.

This rearrangement joins TRBV6-4 to TRBJ2-1; 10 bases align to TRBD2. Germline V gene sequence: CDR1 MRHNA, CDR2 SNTAGT. The junction had 9 bases not matched to a gene; V was cut back by 4 bases and J by 6 bases. The CDR3 loop spans 16 amino acids. The DNA for the CDR3 is TGTGCCAGCAGTGTAGAAAGCGGGAGGGCCTCCAATGAGCAGTTCTTC. This gives the protein CASSVESGRASNEQFF.

The chain combines TRBV30 with TRBJ1-1, with D hard to call. Trimming pared 4 bases from V and 0 bases from J, leaving 15 bases between. Germline V gene sequence: CDR1 GTSNPN, CDR2 SVGIG (reference sequence). This CDR3 has 15 amino acids. The CDR3 coding sequence is TGTGCCTGGAAAACCCGGCTCGGGGTGAACACTGAAGCTTTCTTT. It yields the protein CAWKTRLGVNTEAFF.

This chain connects TRBV11-2 to TRBJ2-5; D may be TRBD1 (5 bases). Germline V gene lookup returns CDR1 SGHAT and CDR2 FQNNGV. The germline V and J ends were trimmed by 5 bases and 6 bases, with 16 bases remaining between them. CDR3 length: 14 amino acids. As DNA, the CDR3 is TGTGCCAGCAGCCCGGACACCCCGGGTCAGACCCAGTACTTC. Translation gives CASSPDTPGQTQYF. Complete variable domain (other parts from reference TRBV11-2 and TRBJ2-5): EAGVAQSPRYKIIEKRQSVAFWCNPISGHATLYWYQQILGQGPKLLIQFQNNGVVDDSQLPKDRFSAERLKGVDSTLKIQPAKLEDSAVYLCASSPDTPGQTQYFGPGTRLLVL.

V is TRBV19 and J is TRBJ1-5; possibly TRBD1 for D (6 bases). The V gene's germline CDR1 is LNHDA and CDR2 SQIVND (reference sequence). The V end was cut by 2 bases, the J end by 6 bases, with 11 bases between. The CDR3 covers 14 residues. The CDR3 loop is CASSIQGIGQPQHF. The CDR3 DNA reads TGTGCCAGTAGTATACAGGGGATCGGTCAGCCCCAGCATTTT.

V and J are TRBV27 and TRBJ2-1; the D gene is possibly TRBD1 (6 bases). CDR3 length equals 13 residues. CDR1 and CDR2 (germline): MNHEY, SMNVEV (reference sequence). Trimming shortened V by 6 bases and J by 9 bases, and 15 bases separated the two germline ends. In nucleotides, the CDR3 is TGTGCCAGCAGCCAAACATTAGGGGGTGAGCAGTTCTTC. This codes for CASSQTLGGEQFF.

In this sample, this clone turned up a few times. The CDR3 here is CASTYRVSYEQYF. The CDR3 DNA is TGTGCCAGCACCTACAGGGTCTCCTACGAGCAGTACTTC. V usage is TRBV7-8 and J usage is TRBJ2-7; a possible D gene is TRBD1 (6 bases). Germline values: CDR1 SGHVS, CDR2 FQNEAQ. V was cut by 7 bases and J by 0 bases, with 10 bases left in between. The CDR3 sequence is 13 residues long.

The chain uses TRBV7-3 and TRBJ2-3, with D uncertain. V lost 2 bases and J lost 0, with 9 bases in between. The CDR3 totals 15 residues. Germline CDR1 and CDR2: SGHTA and FQGTGA. For the CDR3, the DNA is TGTGCCAGCAGCTTAGGCGGTCTTAGCACAGATACGCAGTATTTT. Translation gives CASSLGGLSTDTQYF.

This chain joins TRBV5-1 and TRBJ2-1, with 7 bases lining up with TRBD1. The V gene's germline CDR1 is SGHRS and CDR2 YFSETQ. This CDR3 has 13 amino acids. The V gene end was trimmed by 2 bases and the J gene end by 7 bases; junction bases not matched to a gene: 3. CDR3 sequence: CASSFTGANEQFF. The CDR3 nucleotides read TGCGCCAGCAGCTTCACAGGGGCAAATGAGCAGTTCTTC.

V and J are TRBV5-1 and TRBJ2-5; D possibly corresponds to TRBD2 (6 bases). V was clipped by 0 bases and J by 2 bases, with 11 bases between them. CDR1 and CDR2 from the germline V gene are SGHRS and YFSETQ. This CDR3 region has 15 residues. CDR3 sequence reads: CASSLGGGGQETQYF. In DNA form, the CDR3 reads TGCGCCAGCAGCTTGGGGGGAGGAGGGCAAGAGACCCAGTACTTC.